This T cell receptor beta chain was recorded in a study of cytotoxic CD8 clonotypes in ibrutinib-treated CLL. Points on this clone: The antigen remains undetermined.

Study outcomes and limitations: Clonality rose at ibrutinib response, held steady in sustained remission, and fell toward baseline at progression.

Deep sequencing aimed at 1 in 200,000 to 1 in 1 million T cells' resolution. Produced via immunoSEQ multiplex PCR; TCRdb's table is partial and in-frame only. The data hold 130,000 or so clones, with 84% observed a single time. The sequence was collected from a human donor with chronic lymphocytic leukemia. The sample consisted of PBMCs, taken after 24 months of ibrutinib treatment.

CDR3 sequence (DNA): TGTGCCAGCAGCGTAGGGGTCAATGCCTACGAGCAGTACTTC. It codes for CASSVGVNAYEQYF. The V gene is TRBV9, the J gene TRBJ2-7; D ambiguous. CDR3 size: 14 residues. Between the trimmed V and J ends, which lost 0 bases and 2 bases, there was a span of 9 bases. Germline V gene sequence: CDR1 SGDLS, CDR2 YYNGEE.